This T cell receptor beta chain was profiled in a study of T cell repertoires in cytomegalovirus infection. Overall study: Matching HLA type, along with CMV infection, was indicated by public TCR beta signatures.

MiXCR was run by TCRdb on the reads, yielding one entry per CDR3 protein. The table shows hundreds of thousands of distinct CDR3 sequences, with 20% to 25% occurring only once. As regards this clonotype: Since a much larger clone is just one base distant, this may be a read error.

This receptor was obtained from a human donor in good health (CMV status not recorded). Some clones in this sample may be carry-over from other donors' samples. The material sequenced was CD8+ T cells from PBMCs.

The CDR3 nucleotides are TGTGCCAGCAGTCTCGTAACGACTGGAAACACTGAAGCTTTCTTT. Residues: CASSLVTTGNTEAFF. The chain joins TRBV28 to TRBJ1-1, with D hard to call. Germline V gene sequence: CDR1 MDHEN, CDR2 SYDVKM. The CDR3 contains 15 residues. V was pared by 5 bases and J by 2 bases, with 15 bases between.